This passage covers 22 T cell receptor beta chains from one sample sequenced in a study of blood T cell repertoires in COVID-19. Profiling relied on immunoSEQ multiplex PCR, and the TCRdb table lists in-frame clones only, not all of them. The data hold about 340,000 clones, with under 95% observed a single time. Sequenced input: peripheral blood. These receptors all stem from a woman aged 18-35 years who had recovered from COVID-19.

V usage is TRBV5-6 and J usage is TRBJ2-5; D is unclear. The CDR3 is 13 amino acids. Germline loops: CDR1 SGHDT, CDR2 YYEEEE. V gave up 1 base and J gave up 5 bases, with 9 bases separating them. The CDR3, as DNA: TGTGCCAGCAGCTTGTTGGCGGATGAGACCCAGTACTTC. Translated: CASSLLADETQYF.

The CDR3 protein is CASRSREDYGYTF. The CDR3 nucleotides are TGTGCCAGCAGGAGCCGGGAGGACTATGGCTACACCTTC. The chain couples TRBV6-5 to TRBJ1-2; D remains ambiguous. V was clipped by 6 bases and J by 3 bases, with 11 bases between them. The CDR3 has 13 residues. Germline-derived CDR1 and CDR2 are MNHEY and SVGAGI.

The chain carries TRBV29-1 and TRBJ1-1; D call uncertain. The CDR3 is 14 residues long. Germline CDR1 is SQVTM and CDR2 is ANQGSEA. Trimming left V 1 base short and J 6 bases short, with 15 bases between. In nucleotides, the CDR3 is TGCAGCGTTGAAGCTCCAAAATCCCCGGCTGAAGCTTTCTTT. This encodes CSVEAPKSPAEAFF.

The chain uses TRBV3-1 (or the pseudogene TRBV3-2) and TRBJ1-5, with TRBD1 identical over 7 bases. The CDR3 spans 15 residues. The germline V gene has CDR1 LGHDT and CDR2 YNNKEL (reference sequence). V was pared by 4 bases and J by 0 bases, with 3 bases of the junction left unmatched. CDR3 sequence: CASSLNRGSNQPQHF. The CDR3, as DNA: TGTGCCAGCAGCCTGAACAGGGGTAGCAATCAGCCCCAGCATTTT.

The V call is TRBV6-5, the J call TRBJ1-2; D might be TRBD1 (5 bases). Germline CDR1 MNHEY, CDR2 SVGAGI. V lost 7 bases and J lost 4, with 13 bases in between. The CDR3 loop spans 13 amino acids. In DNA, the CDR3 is TGTGCCAGCACCCTGACAGTGATCTATGGCTACACCTTC. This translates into CASTLTVIYGYTF.

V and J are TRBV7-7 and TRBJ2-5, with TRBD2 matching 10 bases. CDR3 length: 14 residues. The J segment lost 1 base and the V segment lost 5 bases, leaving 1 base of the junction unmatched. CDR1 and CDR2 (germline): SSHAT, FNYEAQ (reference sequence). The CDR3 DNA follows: TGTGCCAGCAGCCGGACTAGCGGCCAAGAGACCCAGTACTTC. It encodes CASSRTSGQETQYF.

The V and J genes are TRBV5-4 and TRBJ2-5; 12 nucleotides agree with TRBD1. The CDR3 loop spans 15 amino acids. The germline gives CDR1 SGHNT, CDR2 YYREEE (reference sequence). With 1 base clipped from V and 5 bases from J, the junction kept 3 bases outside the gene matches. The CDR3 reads CASSLWDRGHETQYF. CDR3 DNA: TGTGCCAGCAGCTTGTGGGACAGGGGGCACGAGACCCAGTACTTC.

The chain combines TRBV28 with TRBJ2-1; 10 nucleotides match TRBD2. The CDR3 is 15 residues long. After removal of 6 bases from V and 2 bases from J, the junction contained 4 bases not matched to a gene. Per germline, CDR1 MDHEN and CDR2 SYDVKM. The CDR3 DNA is TGTGCCAGCAGGTCCCTAGCGGGAGCCTACAATGAGCAGTTCTTC. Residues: CASRSLAGAYNEQFF.

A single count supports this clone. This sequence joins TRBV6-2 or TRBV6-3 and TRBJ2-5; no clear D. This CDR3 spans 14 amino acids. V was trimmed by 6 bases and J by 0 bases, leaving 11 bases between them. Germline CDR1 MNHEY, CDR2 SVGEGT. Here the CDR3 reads CASSNSRYQETQYF. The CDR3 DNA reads TGTGCCAGCAGCAATTCCAGGTACCAAGAGACCCAGTACTTC.

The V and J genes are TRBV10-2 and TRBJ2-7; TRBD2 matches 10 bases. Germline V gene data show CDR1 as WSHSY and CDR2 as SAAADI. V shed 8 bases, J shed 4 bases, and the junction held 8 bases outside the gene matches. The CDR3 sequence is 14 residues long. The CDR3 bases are TGCGCCAGCCAGCGGCTAGCGGGGGCATACGAGCAGTACGTC. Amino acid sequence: CASQRLAGAYEQYV.

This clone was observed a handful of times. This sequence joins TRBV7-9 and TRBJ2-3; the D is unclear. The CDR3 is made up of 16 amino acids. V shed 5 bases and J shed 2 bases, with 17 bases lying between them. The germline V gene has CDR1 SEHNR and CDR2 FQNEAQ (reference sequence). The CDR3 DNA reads TGTGCCAGCAGCCCCGCGAAAGGAGCGAACACAGATACGCAGTATTTT. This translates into CASSPAKGANTDTQYF. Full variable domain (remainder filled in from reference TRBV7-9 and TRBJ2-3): DTGVSQNPRHKITKRGQNVTFRCDPISEHNRLYWYRQTLGQGPEFLTYFQNEAQLEKSRLLSDRFSAERPKGSFSTLEIQRTEQGDSAMYLCASSPAKGANTDTQYFGPGTRLTVL.

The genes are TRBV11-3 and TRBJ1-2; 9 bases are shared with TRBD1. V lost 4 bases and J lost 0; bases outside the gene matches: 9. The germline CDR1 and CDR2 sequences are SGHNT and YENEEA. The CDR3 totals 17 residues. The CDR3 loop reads CASSSPLGDRANYGYTF. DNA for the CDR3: TGTGCCAGCAGCTCGCCCTTGGGGGACAGGGCTAACTATGGCTACACCTTC.

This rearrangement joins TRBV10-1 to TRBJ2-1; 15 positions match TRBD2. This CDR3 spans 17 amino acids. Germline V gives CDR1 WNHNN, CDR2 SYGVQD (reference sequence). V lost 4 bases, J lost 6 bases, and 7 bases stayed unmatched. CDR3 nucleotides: TGCGCCAGCAGTGTTGACCTGGGACTAGCGGGGGGCAATGAGCAGTTCTTC. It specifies CASSVDLGLAGGNEQFF.

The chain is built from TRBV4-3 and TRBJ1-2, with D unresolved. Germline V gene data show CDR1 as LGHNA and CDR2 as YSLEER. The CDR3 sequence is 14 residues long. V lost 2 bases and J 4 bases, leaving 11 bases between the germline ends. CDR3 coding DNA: TGCGCCAGCAGCCAACTCGTGGGCACCTATGGCTACACCTTC. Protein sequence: CASSQLVGTYGYTF.

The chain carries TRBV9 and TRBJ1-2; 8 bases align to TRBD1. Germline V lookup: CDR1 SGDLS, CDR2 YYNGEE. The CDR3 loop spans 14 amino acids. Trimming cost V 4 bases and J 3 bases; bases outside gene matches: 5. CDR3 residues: CASSSGGMDYGYTF. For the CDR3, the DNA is TGTGCCAGCAGCTCAGGGGGCATGGACTATGGCTACACCTTC.

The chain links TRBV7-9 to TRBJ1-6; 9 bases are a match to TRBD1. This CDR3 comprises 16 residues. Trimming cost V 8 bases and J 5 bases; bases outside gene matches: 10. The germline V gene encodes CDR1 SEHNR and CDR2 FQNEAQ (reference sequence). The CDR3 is CASRSTGGKNNSPLHF. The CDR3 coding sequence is TGTGCCAGCCGTAGCACAGGGGGCAAAAATAATTCACCCCTCCACTTT.

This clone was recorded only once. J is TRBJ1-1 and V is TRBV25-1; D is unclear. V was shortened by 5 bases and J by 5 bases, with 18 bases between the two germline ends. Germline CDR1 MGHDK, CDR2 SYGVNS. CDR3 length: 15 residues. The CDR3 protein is CASSMSRRDGTEAFF. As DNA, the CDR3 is TGTGCCAGCAGTATGAGTAGGAGGGATGGGACTGAAGCTTTCTTT.

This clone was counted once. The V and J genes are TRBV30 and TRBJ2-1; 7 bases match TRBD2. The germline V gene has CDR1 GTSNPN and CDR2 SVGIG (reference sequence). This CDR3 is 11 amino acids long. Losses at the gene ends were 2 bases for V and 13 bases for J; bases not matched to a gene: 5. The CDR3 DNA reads TGTGCCTGGAGTCACCAGCGGGGCCAGTTCTTC. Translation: CAWSHQRGQFF.

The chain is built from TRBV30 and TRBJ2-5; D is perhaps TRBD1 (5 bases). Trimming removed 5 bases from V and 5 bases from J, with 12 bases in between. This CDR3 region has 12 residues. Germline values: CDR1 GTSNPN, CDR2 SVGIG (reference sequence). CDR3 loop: CAWATDRETQYF. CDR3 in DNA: TGTGCCTGGGCGACAGACCGTGAGACCCAGTACTTC.

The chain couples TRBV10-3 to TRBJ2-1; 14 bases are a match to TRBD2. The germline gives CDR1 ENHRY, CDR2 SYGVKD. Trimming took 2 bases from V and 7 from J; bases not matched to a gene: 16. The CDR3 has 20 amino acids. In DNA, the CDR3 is TGTGCCATCAGTGAGAGACTAGCGGGAGGGCCGGAAAGGGTACGGAATGAGCAGTTCTTC. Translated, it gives CAISERLAGGPERVRNEQFF.

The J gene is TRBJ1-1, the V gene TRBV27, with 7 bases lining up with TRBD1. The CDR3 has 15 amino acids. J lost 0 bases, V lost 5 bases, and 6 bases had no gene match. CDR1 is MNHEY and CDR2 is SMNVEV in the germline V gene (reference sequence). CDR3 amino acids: CASSEAGTVNTEAFF. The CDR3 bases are TGTGCCAGCAGTGAAGCAGGGACAGTGAACACTGAAGCTTTCTTT.

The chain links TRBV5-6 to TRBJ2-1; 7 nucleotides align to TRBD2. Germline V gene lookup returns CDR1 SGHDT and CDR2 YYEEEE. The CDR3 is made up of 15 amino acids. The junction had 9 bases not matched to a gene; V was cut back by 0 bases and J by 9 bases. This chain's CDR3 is CASSLGAGYESEQFF. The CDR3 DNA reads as TGTGCCAGCAGCTTGGGAGCGGGATATGAAAGTGAGCAGTTCTTC.